Below, 21 T cell receptor beta chains from the same sample are listed, as sequenced in a study of T cells in localized non-small cell lung cancer (dated by TCRdb to 2018 to 2021). Libraries were built with the immunoSEQ multiplex PCR assay. The clones in this table, taken by TCRdb from immuneACCESS, are in-frame only. Not every clone is retained; where verified, under half of the shortfall comes from an unresolved V gene, and the cause of the rest is unknown. For this sample there are about 24,000 clones; more than 85% appear just once. Together, the top ten hold 2.5% to 3% of the sample. Here the sequenced sample was peripheral blood, taken before any cancer treatment. The source is a woman aged 35-70 years with stage I lung adenocarcinoma.

V is TRBV7-8 and J is TRBJ2-1, with TRBD2 matching 9 bases. CDR3 length: 17 residues. CDR1 is SGHVS and CDR2 is FQNEAQ in the germline V gene. V was clipped by 2 bases and J by 2 bases; unmatched bases: 7. CDR3 nucleotides: TGTGCCAGCAGCTTACGTATAGCGGGAGCAACCTACAATGAGCAGTTCTTC. It yields the protein CASSLRIAGATYNEQFF.

V gene TRBV19 combines with J gene TRBJ2-3; D gene ambiguous. Deletions cut 3 bases from V and 6 bases from J, with 10 bases between. The CDR3 is 13 amino acids. Germline assignment: CDR1 LNHDA and CDR2 SQIVND (reference sequence). The CDR3 is CASSISTTDTQYF. The CDR3 DNA reads TGTGCCAGTAGTATCTCAACCACGGATACGCAGTATTTT.

This clone has only one observation. The chain is built from TRBV7-9 and TRBJ1-1; 7 nucleotides match TRBD1. Losses at the gene ends were 3 bases for V and 10 bases for J; bases not matched to a gene: 14. This CDR3 has 15 residues. The V gene's germline CDR1 is SEHNR and CDR2 FQNEAQ (reference sequence). CDR3 in amino acids: CASSFFGQVQSSAFF. As DNA, the CDR3 is TGTGCCAGCAGCTTTTTTGGACAGGTTCAGAGTTCAGCTTTCTTT.

The chain links TRBV2 to TRBJ1-2; D ambiguous. The CDR3 is made up of 14 amino acids. In germline, CDR1 is SNHLY, CDR2 FYNNEI. The V and J ends lost 2 bases and 2 bases respectively, with 9 bases between them. The CDR3 is CASSELPVNYGYTF. The CDR3 DNA reads TGTGCCAGCAGTGAACTTCCGGTGAACTATGGCTACACCTTC.

A single count supports this clone. The chain has TRBV10-3 and TRBJ2-1; 7 positions agree with TRBD2. The germline V gene encodes CDR1 ENHRY and CDR2 SYGVKD. CDR3 size: 12 residues. The junction had 4 bases not matched to a gene; V was cut back by 2 bases and J by 12 bases. The CDR3, as DNA: TGTGCCATCAGTGAGGGTCCTAGCGGGCAGTTCTTC. Its protein product is CAISEGPSGQFF.

The chain couples TRBV28 to TRBJ1-4; a possible D gene is TRBD1 (6 bases). The CDR3 has 15 amino acids. Trimming left V 6 bases short and J 7 bases short, with 18 bases between. Germline V gene lookup returns CDR1 MDHEN and CDR2 SYDVKM. DNA of the CDR3: TGTGCCAGCAGGGGGGCCCGTAGGGATGGTGAAAAACTGTTTTTT. It specifies CASRGARRDGEKLFF.

The V and J genes are TRBV2 and TRBJ2-1; possible D gene TRBD2, 5 bases. The CDR3 covers 15 residues. The V gene's germline CDR1 is SNHLY and CDR2 FYNNEI. V lost 2 bases, J lost 2 bases, and 10 bases lay in between. The CDR3 region is CASSEKEEAYNEQFF. The CDR3 nucleotides are TGTGCCAGCAGTGAAAAGGAGGAGGCCTACAATGAGCAGTTCTTC.

This clone has only a few counts. The chain has TRBV9 and TRBJ2-3; TRBD2 matches 7 bases. CDR3 length equals 14 residues. Trimming at V came to 3 bases and at J to 6 bases, leaving 7 bases not matched to a gene. Germline V gene lookup returns CDR1 SGDLS and CDR2 YYNGEE. CDR3 sequence (DNA): TGTGCCAGCAGCGGGGAGACTAGCTATGATACGCAGTATTTT. Residues: CASSGETSYDTQYF.

This sequence joins TRBV9 and TRBJ2-7; a possible D gene is TRBD1 (5 bases). The CDR3 is made up of 15 amino acids. Germline lookup yields CDR1 SGDLS and CDR2 YYNGEE. V was shortened by 0 bases and J by 4 bases, with 14 bases between the two germline ends. The CDR3 region is CASSVGLGAEYEQYF. The CDR3 DNA sequence: TGTGCCAGCAGCGTAGGTCTAGGGGCAGAATACGAGCAGTACTTC.

The chain recombines TRBV28 with TRBJ2-1; 7 positions match TRBD2. Germline CDR1 reads MDHEN; CDR2 reads SYDVKM. This CDR3 is 14 amino acids long. After removal of 7 bases from V and 3 bases from J, the junction contained 6 bases not matched to a gene. CDR3 DNA: TGTGCCAGCAAGAGCGGGGCTTTCTACAATGAGCAGTTCTTC. The encoded protein is CASKSGAFYNEQFF.

V gene TRBV28 combines with J gene TRBJ2-3; D call uncertain. The CDR3 contains 12 residues. Trimming stripped 1 base from V and 4 bases from J, with 3 bases between. Germline CDR1 MDHEN, CDR2 SYDVKM. CDR3 DNA: TGTGCCAGCAGTTTATTTTCAGATACGCAGTATTTT. Amino acid sequence: CASSLFSDTQYF.

This clone appeared once. The chain combines TRBV7-2 with TRBJ1-5; D not certain. Germline V lookup: CDR1 SGHTA, CDR2 FQGNSA. V was clipped by 1 base and J by 3 bases, with 7 bases between them. The CDR3 extends over 14 amino acids. CDR3 sequence: CASSLERLNQPQHF. The CDR3 bases are TGTGCCAGCAGCTTAGAACGGCTCAATCAGCCCCAGCATTTT.

V and J are TRBV5-1 and TRBJ2-5, with TRBD1 matching over 7 bases. Germline V CDR1 and CDR2: SGHRS, YFSETQ. The CDR3 length is 15 residues. V lost 7 bases and J lost 5; bases outside the gene matches: 14. The CDR3 region is CASATQGVPQETQYF. CDR3 nucleotides: TGCGCCAGCGCGACCCAGGGGGTACCCCAGGAGACCCAGTACTTC.

This rearrangement joins TRBV5-5 to TRBJ2-7; a weak D match, TRBD2 (5 bases). V lost 0 bases and J 0 bases, leaving 7 bases between the germline ends. Germline CDR1 SGHKS, CDR2 YYEKEE (reference sequence). The CDR3 sequence is 14 residues long. The CDR3 region is CASSLGGNSYEQYF. The CDR3 DNA is TGTGCCAGCAGCTTGGGAGGGAACTCCTACGAGCAGTACTTC.

The chain combines TRBV5-8 with TRBJ1-4; TRBD1 might be the D (6 bases). The germline V gene has CDR1 SGHTS and CDR2 YDEGEE. The CDR3 is 15 amino acids. V dropped 3 bases and J dropped 6 bases, with 15 bases sitting between them. The CDR3 sequence: CASSSGTSVDEKLFF. The CDR3 nucleotides are TGTGCCAGCAGCTCCGGGACATCGGTGGATGAAAAACTGTTTTTT.

The count of this clone is one. The chain couples TRBV7-6 to TRBJ2-5; 8 bases are shared with TRBD2. The CDR3 runs to 15 residues. The J segment lost 1 base and the V segment lost 0 bases, leaving 1 base of the junction unmatched. CDR1 SGHVS and CDR2 FNYEAQ come from the germline V gene. The CDR3 spells CASSLAGTSQETQYF. The CDR3 DNA is TGTGCCAGCAGCTTAGCCGGGACTAGCCAAGAGACCCAGTACTTC.

The chain carries TRBV5-1 and TRBJ2-6, with unresolved D. Germline V gives CDR1 SGHRS, CDR2 YFSETQ. CDR3 length: 15 residues. With 5 bases removed from V and 3 bases from J, the gap between germline ends came to 12 bases. CDR3 loop: CASSRSLYGANVLTF. The CDR3, as DNA: TGCGCCAGCAGTAGATCTTTGTATGGGGCCAACGTCCTGACTTTC.

This chain joins TRBV4-1 and TRBJ1-3, with D possibly being TRBD1 (5 bases). Germline assignment: CDR1 MGHRA and CDR2 YSYEKL. The CDR3 sequence is 15 residues long. The V gene lost 2 bases and the J gene lost 2 bases, with 10 bases spanning the gap. The CDR3 DNA reads TGCGCCAGCAGCCAACCCGGGACGGCTGGAAACACCATATATTTT. It codes for CASSQPGTAGNTIYF.

This clone was observed once. The chain links TRBV19 to TRBJ2-2, with 8 positions matching TRBD1. V was clipped by 5 bases and J by 4 bases; unmatched bases: 9. This CDR3 contains 16 residues. Looked up from germline, CDR1 is LNHDA and CDR2 is SQIVND (reference sequence). CDR3 nucleotides: TGTGCCAGTAGTCTGGGACAGGCAGGGAGCACCGGGGAGCTGTTTTTT. Its translation is CASSLGQAGSTGELFF.

The V gene is TRBV6-5, the J gene TRBJ2-1; no clear D. V was clipped by 6 bases and J by 0 bases, with 9 bases between them. The CDR3 runs 14 residues. Germline loops: CDR1 MNHEY, CDR2 SVGAGI. The CDR3 sequence: CASSQQISYNEQFF. In nucleotides, the CDR3 is TGTGCCAGCAGCCAGCAAATCTCCTACAATGAGCAGTTCTTC.

This chain connects TRBV5-5 to TRBJ2-1; no definite D call. CDR3 length: 12 amino acids. Germline-derived CDR1 and CDR2 are SGHKS and YYEKEE (reference sequence). Between the trimmed V and J ends, which lost 4 bases and 8 bases, there was a span of 10 bases. The CDR3 DNA reads TGTGCCAGCAGCACAAGAGTCGATGAGCAGTTCTTC. This gives the protein CASSTRVDEQFF.